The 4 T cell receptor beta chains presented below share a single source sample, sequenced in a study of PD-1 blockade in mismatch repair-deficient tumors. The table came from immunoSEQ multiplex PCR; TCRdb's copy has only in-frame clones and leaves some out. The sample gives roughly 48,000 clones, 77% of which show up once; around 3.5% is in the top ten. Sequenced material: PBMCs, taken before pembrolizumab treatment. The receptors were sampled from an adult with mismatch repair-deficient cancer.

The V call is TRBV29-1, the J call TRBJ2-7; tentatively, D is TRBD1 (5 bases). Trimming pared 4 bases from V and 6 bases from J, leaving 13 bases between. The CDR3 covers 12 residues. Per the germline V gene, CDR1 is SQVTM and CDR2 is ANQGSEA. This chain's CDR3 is CSVVGRVTEQYF. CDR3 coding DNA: TGCAGCGTTGTTGGCAGGGTTACCGAGCAGTACTTC.

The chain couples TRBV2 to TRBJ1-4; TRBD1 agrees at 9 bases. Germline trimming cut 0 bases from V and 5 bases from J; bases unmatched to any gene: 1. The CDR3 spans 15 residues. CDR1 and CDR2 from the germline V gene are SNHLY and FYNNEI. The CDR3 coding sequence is TGTGCCAGCAGTGAAGCCGGGACAGGGAATGAAAAACTGTTTTTT. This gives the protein CASSEAGTGNEKLFF.

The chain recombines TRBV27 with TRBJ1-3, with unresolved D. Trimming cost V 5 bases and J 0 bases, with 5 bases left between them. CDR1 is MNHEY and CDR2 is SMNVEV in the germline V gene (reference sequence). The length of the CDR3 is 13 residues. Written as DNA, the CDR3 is TGTGCCAGCAGTACTTACTCTGGAAACACCATATATTTT. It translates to CASSTYSGNTIYF.

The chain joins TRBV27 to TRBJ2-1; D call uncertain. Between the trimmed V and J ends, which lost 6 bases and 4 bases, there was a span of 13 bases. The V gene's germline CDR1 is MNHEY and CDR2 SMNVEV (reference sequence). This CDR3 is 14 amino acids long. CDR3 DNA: TGTGCCAGCAGAGGGCGCAGTTGGTACAATGAGCAGTTCTTC. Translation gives CASRGRSWYNEQFF.